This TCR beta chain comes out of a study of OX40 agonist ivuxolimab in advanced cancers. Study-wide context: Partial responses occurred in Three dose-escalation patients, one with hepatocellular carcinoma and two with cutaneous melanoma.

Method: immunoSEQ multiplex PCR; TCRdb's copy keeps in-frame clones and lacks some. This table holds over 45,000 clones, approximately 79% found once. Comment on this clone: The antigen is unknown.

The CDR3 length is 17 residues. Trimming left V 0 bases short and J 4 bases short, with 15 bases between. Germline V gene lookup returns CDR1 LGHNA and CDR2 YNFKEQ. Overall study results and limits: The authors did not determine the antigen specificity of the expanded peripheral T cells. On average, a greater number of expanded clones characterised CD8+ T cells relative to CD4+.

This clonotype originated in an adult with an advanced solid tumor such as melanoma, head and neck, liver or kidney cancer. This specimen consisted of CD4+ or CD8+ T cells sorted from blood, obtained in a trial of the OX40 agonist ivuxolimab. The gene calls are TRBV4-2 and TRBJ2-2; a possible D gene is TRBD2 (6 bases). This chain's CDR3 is CASSQEDYLWGTGELFF. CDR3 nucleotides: TGTGCCAGCAGCCAAGAGGACTACCTATGGGGCACCGGGGAGCTGTTTTTT.